A selection of T cell receptor beta chains follows, all from one sample in a study of T cell repertoires in cytomegalovirus infection. MiXCR, run by TCRdb on the reads, gives a single entry per CDR3 protein. The data contain hundreds of thousands of distinct CDR3 sequences, about 24% of them singletons. The sequenced sample was CD8+ T cells from PBMCs. The receptors stem from a human donor in good health (CMV status not recorded). Some clones in this sample may be carry-over from other donors' samples. Each CDR3 is given with its conserved first and last residue. Only some rows state a clone size, as once, few, many or a class for expanded clones.

>NA|TRBJ1-5|TRBV4-3
CASSQDRTGGGNQPQHF
>few|TRBJ2-5|TRBV5-6
CASSLEKGDRGEIVTGETQYF
>NA|TRBJ2-7|TRBV5-1
CASSTDTYEQYF
>NA|TRBJ2-7|TRBV6-2/TRBV6-3
CASSYTSKNPYEQYF
>NA|TRBJ1-5|TRBV6-5
CASRPRQVSNQPQHF
>NA|TRBJ2-1|TRBV6-2/TRBV6-3
CASSYLGGGYYNEQFF
>NA|TRBJ1-1|TRBV4-1
CASSQARGNTEAFF
>NA|TRBJ2-4|TRBV2
CASAGDIQYF
>NA|TRBJ2-1|TRBV12-3/TRBV12-4
CASSRGGGRAYNEQFF
>few|TRBJ1-2|TRBV28
CASSPRRVHYGYTF
>few|TRBJ2-1|TRBV20-1
CSATGTGDYNEQFF
>NA|TRBJ2-2|TRBV5-4
CASSLVGKNTGELFF
>few|TRBJ2-5|TRBV7-9
CASSLATSEETQYF
>many|TRBJ2-1|TRBV7-2
CASSHGGSYNEQFF
>few|TRBJ1-3|TRBV7-2
CASNTPGQGSGNTIYF
>NA|TRBJ2-3|TRBV5-6
CASSHGSGPMYF
>few|TRBJ1-2|TRBV12-3/TRBV12-4
CASSLGEENTF
>many|TRBJ2-3|TRBV28
CASSLRAFLTDTQYF
>NA|TRBJ2-3|TRBV11-2
CASSLEIAGADTQYF
>many|TRBJ2-4|TRBV12-3/TRBV12-4
CASSPGGRDIQYF
>many|TRBJ2-1|TRBV7-8
CASSETSGNEQFF
>many|TRBJ1-1|TRBV7-9
CASSPDRGLWSTEAFF
>few|TRBJ1-1|TRBV6-1
CASSGALGGTEAFF
>many|TRBJ1-5|TRBV12-3/TRBV12-4
CASSFGEGNQPQHF
>NA|TRBJ2-7|TRBV10-3
CAISESGPSYEQYF
>NA|TRBJ1-1|TRBV4-1
CASSQAQSGIGEAFF
>NA|TRBJ2-1|TRBV20-1
CSAGTGSYNEQFF
>NA|TRBJ2-5|TRBV7-9
CASSSRVPETQYF
>many|TRBJ1-4|TRBV7-9
CASSLRGATNEKLFF
>NA|TRBJ2-7|TRBV27
CASRQGQGSSYEQYF
>few|TRBJ1-1|TRBV19
CASRVRGVRGAFF
>few|TRBJ2-1|TRBV9
CASSVGPPSSGGNNEQFF
>few|TRBJ2-5|TRBV20-1
CSARDYRSQETQYF
>few|TRBJ1-2|TRBV10-3
CAISESTQPTNYGYTF
>NA|TRBJ2-3|TRBV11-1
CASSFRHRDEDTQYF
>NA|TRBJ1-6|TRBV29-1
CSVVTGNPYNSPLHF
>NA|TRBJ2-1|TRBV9
CASSVGASGGFYNEQFF